The 11 T cell receptor beta chains below come from one sample, sequenced in a study of post-analysis software for immune sequencing data. Tagging with unique molecular identifiers was a feature of the TCR beta cDNA libraries. TCRdb reprocessed the PCR reads with MiXCR, giving one entry per CDR3 protein. This table has hundreds of thousands of distinct CDR3 sequences, 55% to 60% appearing once. Findings of the study overall: Patients carried five TRBV segments more frequently than controls did, and TRBV5-6, TRBV5-1 and TRBV20-1 were among them.

Which antigens these TCRs recognize remains unknown. The specimen was blood. These receptors all stem from a girl aged 2-9 years with multiple sclerosis.

V and J are TRBV20-1 and TRBJ2-1; D may be TRBD2 (7 bases). The CDR3 sequence is 16 residues long. V lost 0 bases and J lost 3, with 15 bases in between. The germline gives CDR1 DFQATT, CDR2 SNEGSKA (reference sequence). For the CDR3, the DNA is TGCAGTGCTAGAGATCGGGCGGGGGCCAACTACAATGAGCAGTTCTTC. This codes for CSARDRAGANYNEQFF.

V gene TRBV6-2 or TRBV6-3 combines with J gene TRBJ2-7; D gene unclear. The CDR3 has 16 residues. Germline-derived CDR1 and CDR2 are MNHEY and SVGEGT. Between the trimmed V and J ends, which lost 1 base and 1 base, there was a span of 14 bases. The CDR3 nucleotides are TGTGCCAGCAGTTACTTCGGCAGGACGGAATCCTACGAGCAGTACTTC. Translated: CASSYFGRTESYEQYF.

The V and J genes are TRBV5-1 and TRBJ2-7; a weak D match, TRBD2 (6 bases). The last part of the DNA fits TRBJ2-5 better; the J call may be wrong. The length of the CDR3 is 13 residues. In germline, CDR1 is SGHRS, CDR2 YFSETQ. CDR3 in amino acids: CASSFGRRETQYF. The CDR3 nucleotides read TGCGCCAGCAGCTTTGGGAGGAGGGAGACCCAGTACTTC.

The CDR3 region has the DNA TGTGCCAGCAGCCGTGGCGGCTCACCCTACGAGCAGTACTTC. Its translation: CASSRGGSPYEQYF. V and J are TRBV12-3 or TRBV12-4 and TRBJ2-5; no reliable D call. Judging by the DNA end, TRBJ2-7 fits better; the J call may be wrong. There are 14 residues in the CDR3.

This clonotype turned up a few times. The chain has TRBV7-8 and TRBJ2-1; TRBD1 or TRBD2 may be the D gene (5 bases each). Germline V gene lookup returns CDR1 SGHVS and CDR2 FQNEAQ. V lost 1 base and J lost 9, with 16 bases in between. The CDR3 is made up of 15 amino acids. CDR3 coding DNA: TGTGCCAGCAGCTTAGGGGTGTTGGGGACGGGTGAGCAGTTCTTC. Translation gives CASSLGVLGTGEQFF.

The CDR3 region is CSGRQPTNEKLFF. Here the CDR3 DNA reads TGCAGCGGGAGACAGCCAACTAATGAAAAACTGTTTTTT. J is TRBJ1-4 and V is TRBV29-1; maybe TRBD1 (5 bases). The CDR3 covers 13 residues. V shed 7 bases and J shed 0 bases, with 9 bases lying between them. In germline, CDR1 is SQVTM, CDR2 ANQGSEA.

This chain connects TRBV27 to TRBJ2-1, with 8 bases aligning to TRBD1. Germline lookup yields CDR1 MNHEY and CDR2 SMNVEV (reference sequence). Losses at the gene ends were 4 bases for V and 6 bases for J; bases not matched to a gene: 5. There are 14 residues in the CDR3. CDR3 sequence: CASSSPTGVNEQFF. CDR3 bases: TGTGCCAGCAGTTCTCCGACAGGGGTCAATGAGCAGTTCTTC.

This clonotype was seen a few times. The chain carries TRBV5-6 and TRBJ2-4, with D perhaps TRBD2 (5 bases). This CDR3 spans 15 amino acids. V was cut by 0 bases and J by 2 bases, with 9 bases left in between. Germline CDR1 and CDR2: SGHDT and YYEEEE. The CDR3 DNA is TGTGCCAGCAGCTTGGGACGGGGAACCAAAAACATTCAGTACTTC. Encoded protein: CASSLGRGTKNIQYF.

This chain links TRBV20-1 with TRBJ2-3, with D possibly matching TRBD1 (6 bases). The CDR3 covers 13 residues. Deletions cut 2 bases from V and 8 bases from J, with 14 bases between. CDR1 DFQATT and CDR2 SNEGSKA come from the germline V gene (reference sequence). The CDR3 reads CSARLQGQGTQYF. CDR3 DNA sequence: TGCAGTGCTAGACTCCAGGGGCAGGGTACGCAGTATTTT.

This clonotype came up a few times. The chain uses TRBV27 and TRBJ1-5; the match to TRBD1 covers 7 bases. With V trimmed by 5 bases and J by 0 bases, 4 bases remained unmatched. The length of the CDR3 is 15 residues. Germline V gene lookup returns CDR1 MNHEY and CDR2 SMNVEV (reference sequence). In nucleotides, the CDR3 is TGTGCCAGCAGTGGGGGACAGTATAGCAATCAGCCCCAGCATTTT. Translating it yields CASSGGQYSNQPQHF.

The genes are TRBV10-3 and TRBJ2-7; TRBD2 matches 10 bases. CDR1 is ENHRY and CDR2 is SYGVKD in the germline V gene. This CDR3 spans 12 amino acids. V trimming: 10 bases; J trimming: 2 bases; junction bases outside the gene matches: 2. The CDR3 sequence is CATSGGPYEQYF. The CDR3 DNA is TGTGCCACTAGCGGGGGACCCTACGAGCAGTACTTC.